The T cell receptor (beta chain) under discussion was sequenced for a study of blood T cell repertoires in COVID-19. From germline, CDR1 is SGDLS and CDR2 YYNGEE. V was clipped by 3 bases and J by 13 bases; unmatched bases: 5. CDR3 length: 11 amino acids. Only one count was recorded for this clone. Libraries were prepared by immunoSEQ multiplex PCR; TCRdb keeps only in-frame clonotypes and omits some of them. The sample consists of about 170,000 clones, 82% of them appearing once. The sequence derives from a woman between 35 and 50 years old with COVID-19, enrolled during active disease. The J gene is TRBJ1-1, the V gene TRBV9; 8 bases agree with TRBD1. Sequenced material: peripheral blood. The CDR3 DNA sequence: TGTGCCAGCAGCGGGGACAGGAAGCTTTTCTTT. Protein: CASSGDRKLFF.